This T cell receptor (beta chain) stems from a study of T cells after yellow fever vaccination. General study points: Peaking on day 5 versus 15, the secondary response was faster but weaker. Post-booster repertoires contained most primary-vaccination clones again (roughly 95% CD4, 88% CD8). Abundant clonotypes from the bulk population could contaminate FACS-sorted repertoires.

The TCR cDNA carried a universal primer site and UMIs from 5'RACE template switching. TCRdb processed the 5' RACE reads anew with MiXCR; each CDR3 protein has one entry. This sample has roughly 100,000 distinct CDR3 sequences; roughly 8.2% occur once, and the top ten carry roughly 17%. Trimming shortened V by 3 bases and J by 5 bases, and 12 bases separated the two germline ends. Germline V gene data show CDR1 as SGHRS and CDR2 as YFSETQ. There are 13 residues in the CDR3. The chain couples TRBV5-1 to TRBJ2-7; D is possibly TRBD1 (6 bases). The clonotype was recovered from a man between 18 and 29 years old who received the YFV17D yellow fever vaccine. Sample: CD8+ T cells not binding an NS4B(214-222) dextramer, sorted from PBMCs, taken roughly 15 days after the first yellow fever vaccination. This chain's CDR3 is CASSSRGHNEQYF. The CDR3 nucleotides read TGCGCCAGCAGCTCCAGGGGCCACAACGAGCAGTACTTC.